This TCR beta chain originates from a study of post-analysis software for immune sequencing data. Study-wide background: Patients with relapsing-remitting, secondary progressive and progressive-relapsing multiple sclerosis courses were all represented. Overall study findings and caveats: In patients, TRBV5-6, TRBV5-1 and TRBV20-1 belonged to roughly five TRBV segments found more frequently than in controls. Samples from a shared batch, those prepared together, strongly co-clustered by F measure.

The table lists this clonotype with a few counts. What it binds is not known. The junction departs from the called germline gene at one end, perhaps through a read error. Researchers reported that TCR beta cDNA libraries carried unique molecular identifiers. Researchers reported around 510,000 cDNA molecules coming from roughly 1 to 10 million T cells. TCRdb redid the calling of the PCR reads with MiXCR, one entry per CDR3 protein. Among about half a million distinct CDR3 sequences listed, approximately 45% were seen once. This CDR3 has 15 amino acids. In germline, CDR1 is SGHTA, CDR2 FQGNSA. The origin of this receptor is a girl aged 10 to 17 with multiple sclerosis. The specimen sequenced was blood. This rearrangement joins TRBV7-2 to TRBJ2-4, with a weak D call TRBD2 (5 bases). The CDR3: CASSVASTAENIQYF. The CDR3 coding sequence is TGTGCCAGCAGCGTAGCGAGTACAGCGGAAAACATTCAGTACTTC.